Shown below are 23 T cell receptor beta chains from a single sample sequenced in a study of PD-L1 blockade in urothelial cancer. Data came from immunoSEQ multiplex PCR; TCRdb stores just in-frame clones and leaves some out. The top ten hold roughly 17% of the sample, which has around 51,000 clones, approximately 83% seen once. The starting material was PBMCs, obtained around atezolizumab (anti-PD-L1) treatment. All receptors derive from a man in his sixties with urothelial cancer.

The rearrangement links TRBV30 to TRBJ2-1; tentative D call: TRBD1 (5 bases). Germline loops: CDR1 GTSNPN, CDR2 SVGIG (reference sequence). Trimming removed 4 bases from V and 4 bases from J, with 17 bases in between. The CDR3 has 15 amino acids. In DNA form, the CDR3 reads TGTGCCTGGAACCAGGGCGTCTTGGGGTACAATGAGCAGTTCTTC. Amino acid sequence: CAWNQGVLGYNEQFF. Drawing the rest from reference TRBV30 and TRBJ2-1, the complete variable domain is SQTIHQWPATLVQPVGSPLSLECTVEGTSNPNLYWYRQAAGRGLQLLFYSVGIGQISSEVPQNLSASRPQDRQFILSSKKLLLSDSGFYLCAWNQGVLGYNEQFFGPGTRLTVL.

The J gene is TRBJ1-1, the V gene TRBV5-1; the D gene is possibly TRBD1 (5 bases). The CDR3 is 15 amino acids. The V and J ends lost 6 bases and 2 bases respectively, with 17 bases between them. Per germline, CDR1 SGHRS and CDR2 YFSETQ. In DNA, the CDR3 is TGCGCCAGCAAACTATCTTCGACAGCTAACACTGAAGCTTTCTTT. The encoded protein is CASKLSSTANTEAFF.

This clone was seen only once. The chain is built from TRBV9 and TRBJ2-3; 12 bases align to TRBD2. This CDR3 spans 18 amino acids. With V trimmed by 0 bases and J by 6 bases, 11 bases remained unmatched. Germline assignment: CDR1 SGDLS and CDR2 YYNGEE. CDR3 in amino acids: CASSVVATGLAGSDTQYF. CDR3 nucleotide sequence: TGTGCCAGCAGCGTAGTGGCGACCGGACTAGCGGGGTCCGATACGCAGTATTTT.

This clone was seen a handful of times. The V and J genes are TRBV4-1 and TRBJ2-7, with TRBD2 matching 10 bases. This CDR3 has 15 amino acids. J gave up 3 bases and V 2 bases, and 4 bases lay outside the gene matches. CDR1 MGHRA and CDR2 YSYEKL come from the germline V gene. This CDR3 is CASSQRTSGFYEQYF. DNA of the CDR3: TGCGCCAGCAGCCAAAGGACTAGCGGATTCTACGAGCAGTACTTC.

A single count supports this clone. The CDR3 protein is CASSSIAGRNNEQFF. The CDR3 nucleotides read TGTGCCAGCAGTTCCATAGCGGGGCGAAACAATGAGCAGTTCTTC. V and J are TRBV28 and TRBJ2-1; TRBD2 agrees at 8 bases. J gave up 5 bases and V 4 bases, and 7 bases lay outside the gene matches. Per germline, CDR1 MDHEN and CDR2 SYDVKM. This CDR3 is 15 amino acids long.

This sequence joins TRBV27 and TRBJ2-1; 13 bases are shared with TRBD2. Per germline, CDR1 MNHEY and CDR2 SMNVEV (reference sequence). The CDR3 contains 14 residues. After removal of 6 bases from V and 10 bases from J, the junction contained 6 bases not matched to a gene. The CDR3 reads CASRPGTSGNEQFF. The CDR3 DNA sequence: TGTGCCAGCAGGCCCGGGACTAGCGGGAACGAGCAGTTCTTC.

The V gene is TRBV19, the J gene TRBJ2-7, with D hard to call. V lost 4 bases to trimming and J lost 2 bases, with 6 bases between them. Per germline, CDR1 LNHDA and CDR2 SQIVND (reference sequence). This CDR3 has 12 residues. CDR3 nucleotides: TGTGCCAGTAGTAAATATCCCTACGAGCAGTACTTC. Residues: CASSKYPYEQYF.

This clone was recorded only once. The chain links TRBV5-1 to TRBJ2-7, with a tentative D call TRBD2 (6 bases). Deletions cut 5 bases from V and 5 bases from J, with 20 bases between. CDR3 length equals 15 residues. The germline V gene encodes CDR1 SGHRS and CDR2 YFSETQ. The DNA for the CDR3 is TGCGCCAGCAGGGTCGGACTGGAGCGGGCGGACGAGCAGTACTTC. It codes for CASRVGLERADEQYF.

The chain couples TRBV10-3 to TRBJ1-3; 8 bases are shared with TRBD1. Germline-derived CDR1 and CDR2 are ENHRY and SYGVKD. The CDR3 contains 15 residues. After removal of 3 bases from V and 1 base from J, the junction contained 2 bases not matched to a gene. Written as DNA, the CDR3 is TGTGCCATCAGTGACCGGACAGGGTCTGGAAACACCATATATTTT. Protein: CAISDRTGSGNTIYF.

The V call is TRBV4-2, the J call TRBJ2-3; 7 positions match TRBD2. With 0 bases clipped from V and 8 bases from J, the junction kept 11 bases outside the gene matches. Germline values: CDR1 LGHNA, CDR2 YNFKEQ. The CDR3 is made up of 16 amino acids. CDR3 region: CASSQDGWDGRITQYF. The CDR3 region has the DNA TGTGCCAGCAGCCAAGACGGTTGGGACGGGAGGATTACGCAGTATTTT.

The chain combines TRBV9 with TRBJ2-3, with 7 positions matching TRBD2. The J segment lost 1 base and the V segment lost 7 bases, leaving 6 bases of the junction unmatched. Germline lookup yields CDR1 SGDLS and CDR2 YYNGEE. CDR3 size: 14 residues. CDR3 coding DNA: TGTGCCAGCGCGAGCGGGACTCGCACAGATACGCAGTATTTT. This codes for CASASGTRTDTQYF.

The chain is built from TRBV18 and TRBJ2-3; D may be TRBD1 (8 bases). CDR1 is KGHSH, CDR2 LQKENI, per germline. CDR3 length: 20 amino acids. V was shortened by 3 bases and J by 2 bases, with 27 bases between the two germline ends. The CDR3: CASSPTRQGKVGGNTDTQYF. The CDR3 DNA reads as TGTGCCAGCTCACCGACGAGACAGGGGAAAGTGGGGGGGAACACAGATACGCAGTATTTT.

The rearrangement uses TRBV6-6 and TRBJ1-4; 7 bases fit TRBD1. CDR1 and CDR2 from the germline V gene are MNHNY and SVGAGI (reference sequence). Trimming took 5 bases from V and 0 from J; bases not matched to a gene: 6. The CDR3 contains 16 residues. The CDR3 region has the DNA TGTGCCAGCAGTCCGGCAGGGGGTACAACTAATGAAAAACTGTTTTTT. Protein: CASSPAGGTTNEKLFF.

The J gene is TRBJ2-7, the V gene TRBV6-5; TRBD2 agrees at 8 bases. V lost 6 bases and J lost 2; bases outside the gene matches: 3. The germline gives CDR1 MNHEY, CDR2 SVGAGI. This CDR3 is 13 amino acids long. The CDR3 here is CASSRGGAYEQYF. The CDR3 bases are TGTGCCAGCAGCCGGGGGGGCGCCTACGAGCAGTACTTC.

This chain links TRBV7-3 with TRBJ1-6; D call uncertain. Germline values: CDR1 SGHTA, CDR2 FQGTGA. The germline V and J ends were trimmed by 4 bases and 8 bases, with 9 bases remaining between them. The CDR3 sequence is 13 residues long. In DNA, the CDR3 is TGTGCCAGCAGCTCTGGGCGCGATTCACCCCTCCACTTT. Encoded protein: CASSSGRDSPLHF.

The CDR3 loop is CASSLAISGQGRPEAFF. Written as DNA, the CDR3 is TGCGCCAGCAGCTTGGCGATTTCGGGACAGGGGCGGCCTGAAGCTTTCTTT. The chain employs TRBV5-1 and TRBJ1-1, with TRBD1 identical over 10 bases. Germline lookup yields CDR1 SGHRS and CDR2 YFSETQ. CDR3 size: 17 residues. Germline trimming cut 0 bases from V and 6 bases from J; bases unmatched to any gene: 11.

This clone is a singleton in its sample. The chain's CDR3 is CASSLDQGAAKNIQYF. The CDR3 DNA reads as TGCGCCAGCAGCTTGGACCAGGGGGCAGCCAAAAACATTCAGTACTTC. The chain carries TRBV5-1 and TRBJ2-4; 8 nucleotides match TRBD1. With 0 bases clipped from V and 0 bases from J, the junction kept 2 bases outside the gene matches. Germline V gene sequence: CDR1 SGHRS, CDR2 YFSETQ. The CDR3 loop spans 16 amino acids. Complete variable domain (other parts from reference TRBV5-1 and TRBJ2-4): KAGVTQTPRYLIKTRGQQVTLSCSPISGHRSVSWYQQTPGQGLQFLFEYFSETQRNKGNFPGRFSGRQFSNSRSEMNVSTLELGDSALYLCASSLDQGAAKNIQYFGAGTRLSVL.

The V call is TRBV11-1, the J call TRBJ2-1; D possibly corresponds to TRBD1 (6 bases). The CDR3 totals 14 residues. The V end was cut by 5 bases, the J end by 9 bases, with 17 bases between. From germline, CDR1 is SGHAT and CDR2 FQDESV (reference sequence). The CDR3 nucleotides are TGTGCCAGCAGCCCAGCGACCAGGGGCGGTGAGCAGTTCTTC. It translates to CASSPATRGGEQFF.

The chain recombines TRBV30 with TRBJ1-5; TRBD1 is a possible D gene (5 bases). The V and J ends lost 0 bases and 7 bases respectively, with 10 bases between them. Germline CDR1 is GTSNPN and CDR2 is SVGIG (reference sequence). This CDR3 comprises 13 residues. The CDR3 reads CAWSVSGKQPQHF. The CDR3 bases are TGTGCCTGGAGTGTATCAGGGAAACAGCCCCAGCATTTT.

The V gene is TRBV2, the J gene TRBJ1-3; D is undetermined. The CDR3 has 15 amino acids. In germline, CDR1 is SNHLY, CDR2 FYNNEI. V lost 6 bases and J lost 0, with 12 bases in between. The CDR3 reads CASRAQGGSGNTIYF. The CDR3 region has the DNA TGTGCCAGCAGGGCACAAGGAGGCTCTGGAAACACCATATATTTT.

This clone was counted a single time. The chain is built from TRBV5-1 and TRBJ1-4; tentative D call: TRBD1 (5 bases). V gave up 0 bases and J gave up 4 bases, with 7 bases separating them. Germline CDR1 is SGHRS and CDR2 is YFSETQ. The CDR3 is made up of 14 amino acids. The DNA for the CDR3 is TGCGCCAGCAGCTTGGAGGGGCATAATGAAAAACTGTTTTTT. This translates into CASSLEGHNEKLFF. The full variable domain, completed using reference TRBV5-1 and TRBJ1-4, is KAGVTQTPRYLIKTRGQQVTLSCSPISGHRSVSWYQQTPGQGLQFLFEYFSETQRNKGNFPGRFSGRQFSNSRSEMNVSTLELGDSALYLCASSLEGHNEKLFFGSGTQLSVL.

V gene TRBV29-1 combines with J gene TRBJ1-1; 8 nucleotides align to TRBD1. The V gene end was trimmed by 6 bases and the J gene end by 4 bases; junction bases not matched to a gene: 7. The CDR3 is made up of 13 amino acids. Per germline, CDR1 SQVTM and CDR2 ANQGSEA. CDR3 DNA sequence: TGCAGCGTGGGACAGGCCCCGGGCACTGAAGCTTTCTTT. The encoded protein is CSVGQAPGTEAFF.

This chain links TRBV6-5 with TRBJ2-7; maybe TRBD1 (6 bases). This CDR3 region has 13 residues. Germline V lookup: CDR1 MNHEY, CDR2 SVGAGI. The V gene lost 4 bases and the J gene lost 5 bases, with 12 bases spanning the gap. As DNA, the CDR3 is TGTGCCAGCAGTTTTGTCAGGGGCGACGAGCAGTACTTC. Translating it yields CASSFVRGDEQYF.